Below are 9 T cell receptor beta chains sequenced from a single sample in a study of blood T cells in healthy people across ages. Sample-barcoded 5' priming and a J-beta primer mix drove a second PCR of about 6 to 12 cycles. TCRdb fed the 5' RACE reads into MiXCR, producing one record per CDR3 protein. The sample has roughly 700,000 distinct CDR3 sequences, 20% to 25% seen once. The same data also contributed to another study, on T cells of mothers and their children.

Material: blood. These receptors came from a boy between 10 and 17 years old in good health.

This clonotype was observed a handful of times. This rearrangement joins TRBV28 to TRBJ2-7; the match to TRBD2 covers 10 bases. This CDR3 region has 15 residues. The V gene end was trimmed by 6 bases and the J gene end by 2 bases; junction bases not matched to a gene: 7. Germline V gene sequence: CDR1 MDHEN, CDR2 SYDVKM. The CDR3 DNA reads TGTGCCAGCAGCGCAAGCGGGAGGGGGACCTACGAGCAGTACTTC. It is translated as CASSASGRGTYEQYF.

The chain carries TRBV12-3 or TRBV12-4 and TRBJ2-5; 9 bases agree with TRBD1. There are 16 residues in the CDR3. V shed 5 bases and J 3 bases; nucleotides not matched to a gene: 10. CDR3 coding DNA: TGTGCCAGCAGTAATTATCAGACAGGGGGGAAAGAGACCCAGTACTTC. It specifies CASSNYQTGGKETQYF.

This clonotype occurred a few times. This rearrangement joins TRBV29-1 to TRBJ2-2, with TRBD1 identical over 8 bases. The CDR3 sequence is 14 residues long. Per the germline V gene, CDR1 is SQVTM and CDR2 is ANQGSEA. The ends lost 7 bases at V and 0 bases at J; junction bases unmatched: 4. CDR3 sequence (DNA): TGCAGCGCGAGACAGGGGCCGAACACCGGGGAGCTGTTTTTT. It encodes CSARQGPNTGELFF.

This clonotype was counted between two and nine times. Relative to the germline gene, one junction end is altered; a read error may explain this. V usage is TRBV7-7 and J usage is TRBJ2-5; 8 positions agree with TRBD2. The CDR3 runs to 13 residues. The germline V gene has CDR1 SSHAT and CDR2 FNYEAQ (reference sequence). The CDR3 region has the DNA TGTGCTAGCAGCGGGGGAGGTTGGGAGACCCAGTACTTC. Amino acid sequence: CASSGGGWETQYF.

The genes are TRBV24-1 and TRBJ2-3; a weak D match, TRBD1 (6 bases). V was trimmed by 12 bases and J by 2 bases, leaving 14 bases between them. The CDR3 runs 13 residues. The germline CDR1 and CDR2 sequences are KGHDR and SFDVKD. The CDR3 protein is CAAQDRNTDTQYF. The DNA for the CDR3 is TGTGCCGCCCAGGACAGAAACACAGATACGCAGTATTTT.

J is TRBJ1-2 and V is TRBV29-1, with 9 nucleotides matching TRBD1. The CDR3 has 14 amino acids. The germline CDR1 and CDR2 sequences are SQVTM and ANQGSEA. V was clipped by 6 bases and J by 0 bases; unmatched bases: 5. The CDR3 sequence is CSVRGQGANYGYTF. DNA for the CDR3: TGCAGCGTAAGGGGACAGGGAGCTAACTATGGCTACACCTTC.

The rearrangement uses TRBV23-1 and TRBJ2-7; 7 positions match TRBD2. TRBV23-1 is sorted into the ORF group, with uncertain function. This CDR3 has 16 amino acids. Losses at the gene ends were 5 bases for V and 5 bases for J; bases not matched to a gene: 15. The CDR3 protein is CASSKTVSGRSDEQYF. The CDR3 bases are TGCGCCAGCAGTAAGACTGTCTCCGGGAGGTCGGACGAGCAGTACTTC.

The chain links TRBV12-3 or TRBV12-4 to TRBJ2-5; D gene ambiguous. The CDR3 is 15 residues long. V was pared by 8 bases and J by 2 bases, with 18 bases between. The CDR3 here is CASAIGLDEQETQYF. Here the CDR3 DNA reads TGTGCCAGCGCAATTGGGCTTGACGAACAAGAGACCCAGTACTTC.

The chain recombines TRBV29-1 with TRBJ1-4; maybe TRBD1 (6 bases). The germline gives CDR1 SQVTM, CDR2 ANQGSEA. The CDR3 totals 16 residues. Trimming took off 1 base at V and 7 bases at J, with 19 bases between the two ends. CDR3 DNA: TGCAGCGTTGAAGCGAGGGGCCGGGAGGGGGGTGAAAAACTGTTTTTT. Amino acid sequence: CSVEARGREGGEKLFF.